A single sample gave rise to the 17 T cell receptor beta chains below, sequenced in a study of cytomegalovirus exposure and HLA in healthy donors. The PCR ran on 60 Vbeta and 13 Jbeta primers. Assay: immunoSEQ multiplex PCR; the TCRdb copy retains only in-frame clones and omits some. The table lists 120,000 or so clones, under 80% of them singletons. Sequenced input: PBMCs. These receptors were taken from a woman aged 45-60 years in good health and CMV-seropositive.

The V and J genes are TRBV14 and TRBJ2-5; D not resolved. The germline gives CDR1 SGHDN, CDR2 FVKESK. This CDR3 comprises 11 residues. V lost 5 bases and J 5 bases, leaving 6 bases between the germline ends. CDR3 sequence reads: CASSFAETQYF. The CDR3 region has the DNA TGTGCCAGCAGCTTCGCGGAGACCCAGTACTTC.

The rearrangement links TRBV5-1 to TRBJ2-1; 9 bases align to TRBD1. The germline V gene encodes CDR1 SGHRS and CDR2 YFSETQ. CDR3 length equals 15 residues. V shed 4 bases, J shed 5 bases, and the junction held 7 bases outside the gene matches. The CDR3 loop is CASSPGQGMDNEQFF. The DNA of the CDR3 is TGCGCCAGCAGCCCCGGACAGGGGATGGACAATGAGCAGTTCTTC. Full variable domain (missing parts from reference TRBV5-1 and TRBJ2-1): KAGVTQTPRYLIKTRGQQVTLSCSPISGHRSVSWYQQTPGQGLQFLFEYFSETQRNKGNFPGRFSGRQFSNSRSEMNVSTLELGDSALYLCASSPGQGMDNEQFFGPGTRLTVL.

As concerns this clone: The sample carries other DNA sequences with the same CDR3. The J gene is TRBJ1-2, the V gene TRBV7-9, with D perhaps TRBD1 (6 bases). Germline values: CDR1 SEHNR, CDR2 FQNEAQ (reference sequence). Between the trimmed V and J ends, which lost 4 bases and 8 bases, there was a span of 20 bases. CDR3 length: 15 residues. CDR3 coding DNA: TGTGCCAGCAGCTCGAATCCGGGGCAGGGGATGGGCTACACCTTC. This sequence encodes CASSSNPGQGMGYTF.

The chain uses TRBV7-2 and TRBJ1-1; 7 nucleotides match TRBD1. V was pared by 5 bases and J by 5 bases, with 5 bases of the junction left unmatched. CDR3 length: 13 amino acids. Germline CDR1 SGHTA, CDR2 FQGNSA. The CDR3 sequence: CASSTQGKTEAFF. CDR3 coding DNA: TGTGCCAGCAGCACACAGGGGAAGACTGAAGCTTTCTTT.

The chain joins TRBV5-1 to TRBJ2-6, with 8 bases aligning to TRBD1. The germline CDR1 and CDR2 sequences are SGHRS and YFSETQ. This CDR3 contains 20 residues. V trimming: 0 bases; J trimming: 0 bases; junction bases outside the gene matches: 11. The DNA for the CDR3 is TGCGCCAGCAGCTTGGAAGGCGACGGGACAGGTCCCTCTGGGGCCAACGTCCTGACTTTC. Translation gives CASSLEGDGTGPSGANVLTF.

This clone occurred once. The rearrangement joins TRBV5-4 to TRBJ1-4; 7 nucleotides line up with TRBD1. Looked up from germline, CDR1 is SGHNT and CDR2 is YYREEE (reference sequence). The CDR3 totals 13 residues. The V segment lost 0 bases and the J segment 8 bases; nucleotides outside the gene matches: 1. The CDR3 DNA reads as TGTGCCAGCAGCTTGGGCAGGGGGGAAAAACTGTTTTTT. Its translation: CASSLGRGEKLFF.

V usage is TRBV18 and J usage is TRBJ2-5, with TRBD1 matching over 7 bases. The CDR3 length is 14 residues. Germline loops: CDR1 KGHSH, CDR2 LQKENI. V shed 1 base and J 2 bases; nucleotides not matched to a gene: 1. The CDR3 coding sequence is TGTGCCAGCTCACCACGGGGACAGCAAGAGACCCAGTACTTC. This gives the protein CASSPRGQQETQYF.

This clone was recorded once. The chain is built from TRBV5-1 and TRBJ2-3; possibly TRBD2 for D (5 bases). The V and J ends lost 5 bases and 9 bases respectively, with 10 bases between them. This CDR3 comprises 11 residues. CDR1 and CDR2 from the germline V gene are SGHRS and YFSETQ. CDR3: CASSFEGTQYF. The CDR3 region has the DNA TGCGCCAGCAGTTTCGAGGGCACGCAGTATTTT.

Only one count was recorded for this clone. The chain employs TRBV4-3 and TRBJ2-7, with D possibly being TRBD2 (7 bases). Trimming pared 6 bases from V and 5 bases from J, leaving 26 bases between. The CDR3 is 17 residues long. CDR1 is LGHNA and CDR2 is YSLEER in the germline V gene. CDR3 region: CASSPGGPFFPLDEQYF. Here the CDR3 DNA reads TGCGCCAGCAGTCCCGGGGGGCCCTTCTTCCCCCTAGACGAGCAGTACTTC.

The chain employs TRBV29-1 and TRBJ2-1; D uncertain. Germline lookup yields CDR1 SQVTM and CDR2 ANQGSEA. The CDR3 consists of 12 residues. Trimming removed 3 bases from V and 3 bases from J, with 6 bases in between. The CDR3, as DNA: TGCAGCGTTGAGGGCAGCTACAATGAGCAGTTCTTC. Amino acid sequence: CSVEGSYNEQFF.

The chain links TRBV27 to TRBJ2-7, with D possibly matching TRBD2 (6 bases). The V and J ends lost 1 base and 6 bases respectively, with 13 bases between them. Per the germline V gene, CDR1 is MNHEY and CDR2 is SMNVEV (reference sequence). This CDR3 contains 14 residues. CDR3 in DNA: TGTGCCAGCAGTTTATTAGGGCCGGAGGGCGAGCAGTACTTC. Amino acid sequence: CASSLLGPEGEQYF.

The rearrangement uses TRBV19 and TRBJ2-7; no reliable D call. This CDR3 region has 13 residues. Trimming removed 5 bases from V and 2 bases from J, with 10 bases in between. CDR1 is LNHDA and CDR2 is SQIVND in the germline V gene (reference sequence). CDR3 DNA sequence: TGTGCCAGTAGTTCTGACATAGCCTACGAGCAGTACTTC. It translates to CASSSDIAYEQYF.

Remarks on this clone: Other nucleotide sequences from this sample produce the same CDR3. The chain has TRBV19 and TRBJ1-4; D remains unclear. Germline V CDR1 and CDR2: LNHDA, SQIVND (reference sequence). The CDR3 runs to 15 residues. V was shortened by 6 bases and J by 11 bases, with 22 bases between the two germline ends. The CDR3 coding sequence is TGTGCCAGTAGGACATCCCCGAGGGATAAGGAGAAACTGTTTTTT. Amino acids: CASRTSPRDKEKLFF.

The V call is TRBV27, the J call TRBJ2-5; TRBD1 aligns across 9 bases. The V and J ends lost 5 bases and 0 bases, in that order; junction bases with no gene match: 7. The CDR3 covers 16 residues. CDR1 and CDR2 (germline): MNHEY, SMNVEV (reference sequence). This chain's CDR3 is CASSQTRTGDQETQYF. The CDR3, as DNA: TGTGCCAGCAGTCAAACCCGGACAGGGGACCAAGAGACCCAGTACTTC.

The V call is TRBV6-1, the J call TRBJ1-2; a possible D gene is TRBD1 (5 bases). The CDR3 has 14 residues. With 5 bases removed from V and 8 bases from J, the gap between germline ends came to 18 bases. Germline V gene sequence: CDR1 MNHNS, CDR2 SASEGT. CDR3 protein: CASSPVQASHGYTF. The CDR3 nucleotides read TGTGCCAGCAGTCCTGTACAGGCTAGTCACGGCTACACCTTC.

The CDR3 DNA follows: TGTGCCAGCAGTTTGATCCGAGGAGGCAATCAGCCCCAGCATTTT. Encoded protein: CASSLIRGGNQPQHF. The genes are TRBV6-5 and TRBJ1-5; D is ambiguous. From germline, CDR1 is MNHEY and CDR2 SVGAGI. V shed 4 bases and J shed 2 bases, with 12 bases lying between them. This CDR3 has 15 residues.

V usage is TRBV30 and J usage is TRBJ2-7, with D maybe TRBD2 (5 bases). The CDR3 is made up of 14 amino acids. V was cut by 0 bases and J by 1 base, with 10 bases left in between. Germline V gene lookup returns CDR1 GTSNPN and CDR2 SVGIG (reference sequence). The CDR3 bases are TGTGCCTGGAGTGTACTCGGGGATTCCTACGAGCAGTACTTC. Protein product: CAWSVLGDSYEQYF.